Following are 9 T cell receptor beta chains from one sample sequenced in a study of blood T cells in healthy people across ages (dated by TCRdb to about 2015). Receptor libraries were prepared by 5' RACE. A second 7 to 11 cycle PCR used a sample-barcoded 5' primer and a J-beta primer mix. TCRdb itself trimmed the public reads at Q25 with fastp, ran MiXCR and retained productive beta chains. Each CDR3 protein appears once, grouped with its most common genes and DNA. The sample has fewer than 2,000,000 distinct CDR3 sequences on record, about two fifths of them singletons. The top ten clones comprise roughly 23% of the sample. The sequenced material came from blood. Receptors originate from a human donor in good health.

This clonotype was observed once. V usage is TRBV7-8 and J usage is TRBJ1-4, with D tentatively TRBD1 (6 bases). This CDR3 is 15 amino acids long. V shed 7 bases and J shed 5 bases, with 17 bases lying between them. Germline V lookup: CDR1 SGHVS, CDR2 FQNEAQ. This CDR3 reads CASTTTGTKNEKLFF. DNA of the CDR3: TGTGCCAGCACAACGACCGGGACAAAGAATGAAAAACTGTTTTTT.

This clonotype turned up a few times. One end of the junction does not line up with germline, which may come from a read error. The CDR3 DNA is TGTGCCAGCAGCTTAAGCAGGATAGCGAACACCGTGGAGCTGTTTTTT. This gives the protein CASSLSRIANTVELFF. V is TRBV7-2 and J is TRBJ2-2; weak D call: TRBD2 (5 bases). In germline, CDR1 is SGHTA, CDR2 FQGNSA. This CDR3 has 16 residues.

This clonotype turned up a few times. This sequence joins TRBV5-1 and TRBJ2-1, with 9 bases fitting TRBD2. Germline assignment: CDR1 SGHRS and CDR2 YFSETQ. With 4 bases clipped from V and 8 bases from J, the junction kept 10 bases outside the gene matches. The CDR3 runs to 15 residues. The CDR3 DNA reads TGCGCCAGCAGCCCCGAGCGGGGGGCCAGACATGAGCAGTTCTTC. It yields the protein CASSPERGARHEQFF.

The table lists this clonotype with a few counts. The gene calls are TRBV30 and TRBJ1-1; D is undetermined. Germline V gene data show CDR1 as GTSNPN and CDR2 as SVGIG (reference sequence). CDR3 length equals 13 residues. V was cut by 0 bases and J by 5 bases, with 10 bases left in between. The CDR3 loop is CAWSVLKETEAFF. The CDR3 DNA is TGTGCCTGGAGTGTACTTAAGGAGACTGAAGCTTTCTTT.

V is TRBV7-9 and J is TRBJ1-2, with 7 bases fitting TRBD1. With 8 bases clipped from V and 5 bases from J, the junction kept 14 bases outside the gene matches. Germline V lookup: CDR1 SEHNR, CDR2 FQNEAQ (reference sequence). There are 15 residues in the CDR3. DNA for the CDR3: TGTGCCAGCGACCTAGGGGGCAGCGATGTATATGGCTACACCTTC. Its translation is CASDLGGSDVYGYTF.

This clonotype was picked up one time. This sequence joins TRBV5-4 and TRBJ2-5, with D possibly matching TRBD2 (5 bases). This CDR3 comprises 15 residues. Germline lookup yields CDR1 SGHNT and CDR2 YYREEE (reference sequence). The V end was cut by 2 bases, the J end by 1 base, with 12 bases between. CDR3 amino acids: CASSLSHSVQETQYF. CDR3 sequence (DNA): TGTGCCAGCAGCTTATCTCATAGCGTCCAAGAGACCCAGTACTTC. Full variable domain (missing parts from reference TRBV5-4 and TRBJ2-5): ETGVTQSPTHLIKTRGQQVTLRCSSQSGHNTVSWYQQALGQGPQFIFQYYREEENGRGNFPPRFSGLQFPNYSSELNVNALELDDSALYLCASSLSHSVQETQYFGPGTRLLVL.

As concerns this clonotype: At one boundary the junction diverges from the germline segment, which might be a read error. The rearrangement uses TRBV7-3 and TRBJ1-6, with 7 bases fitting TRBD1. The CDR3 consists of 14 residues. Per germline, CDR1 SGHTA and CDR2 FQGTGA. CDR3 DNA: TGTGCCAGCAGCTTAACGGGGACAGATTCACCCCGCCACTTT. Translated, it gives CASSLTGTDSPRHF.

Only a few counts were recorded for this clonotype. The rearrangement uses TRBV12-3 or TRBV12-4 and TRBJ2-7; 7 bases are a match to TRBD1. V shed 10 bases, J shed 7 bases, and the junction held 16 bases outside the gene matches. CDR3 length: 14 amino acids. The DNA of the CDR3 is TGTGCCACTTCCTTTGGAGAGGGGGCGGAAGAGCAGTACTTC. Amino acid sequence: CATSFGEGAEEQYF.

This clonotype was observed a few times. This chain connects TRBV10-3 to TRBJ2-5, with D possibly matching TRBD1 (5 bases). Trimming took 8 bases from V and 2 from J, leaving 9 bases between them. Germline values: CDR1 ENHRY, CDR2 SYGVKD. CDR3 length equals 12 residues. Here the CDR3 DNA reads TGTGCCATCGGGGCGGATCAAGAGACCCAGTACTTC. Translation: CAIGADQETQYF.